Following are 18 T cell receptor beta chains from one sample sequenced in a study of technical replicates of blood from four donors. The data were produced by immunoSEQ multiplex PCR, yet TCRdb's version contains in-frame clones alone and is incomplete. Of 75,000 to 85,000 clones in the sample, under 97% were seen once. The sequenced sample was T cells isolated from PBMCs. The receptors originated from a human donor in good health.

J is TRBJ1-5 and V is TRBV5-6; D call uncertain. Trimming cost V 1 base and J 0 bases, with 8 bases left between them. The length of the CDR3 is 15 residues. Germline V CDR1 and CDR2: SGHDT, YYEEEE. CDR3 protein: CASSLTAASNQPQHF. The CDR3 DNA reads TGTGCCAGCAGCTTGACCGCGGCTAGCAATCAGCCCCAGCATTTT.

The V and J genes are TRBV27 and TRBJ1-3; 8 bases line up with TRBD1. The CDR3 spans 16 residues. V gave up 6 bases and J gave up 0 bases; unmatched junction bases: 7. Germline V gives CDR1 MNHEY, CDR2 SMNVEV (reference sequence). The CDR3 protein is CASSPGTGASGNTIYF. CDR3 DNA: TGTGCCAGCAGCCCCGGGACAGGAGCCTCTGGAAACACCATATATTTT.

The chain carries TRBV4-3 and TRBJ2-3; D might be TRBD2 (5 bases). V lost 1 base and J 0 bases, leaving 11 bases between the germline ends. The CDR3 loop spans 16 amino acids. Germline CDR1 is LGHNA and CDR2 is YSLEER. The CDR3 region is CASSQGSGGSTDTQYF. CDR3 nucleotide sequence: TGCGCCAGCAGCCAAGGCTCCGGCGGGAGCACAGATACGCAGTATTTT.

The DNA of the CDR3 is TGTGCCTGGAGCGCGGACAGAGAACTAGCCAAAAACATTCAGTACTTC. Translating it yields CAWSADRELAKNIQYF. J is TRBJ2-4 and V is TRBV30, with D maybe TRBD1 (6 bases). The CDR3 is 16 amino acids. The ends were cut back, 3 bases at V and 0 bases at J, with 15 bases in the middle. Germline loops: CDR1 GTSNPN, CDR2 SVGIG (reference sequence).

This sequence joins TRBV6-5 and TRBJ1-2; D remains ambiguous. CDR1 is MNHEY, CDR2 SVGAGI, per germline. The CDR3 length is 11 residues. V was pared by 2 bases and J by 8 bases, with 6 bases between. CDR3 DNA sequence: TGTGCCAGCAGTTACGCGGGAGGCTACACCTTC. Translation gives CASSYAGGYTF.

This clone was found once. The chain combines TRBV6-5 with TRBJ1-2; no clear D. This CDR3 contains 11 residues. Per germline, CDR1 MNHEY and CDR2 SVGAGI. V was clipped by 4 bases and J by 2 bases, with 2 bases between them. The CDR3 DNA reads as TGTGCCAGCAGTTCAAACTATGGCTACACCTTC. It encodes CASSSNYGYTF.

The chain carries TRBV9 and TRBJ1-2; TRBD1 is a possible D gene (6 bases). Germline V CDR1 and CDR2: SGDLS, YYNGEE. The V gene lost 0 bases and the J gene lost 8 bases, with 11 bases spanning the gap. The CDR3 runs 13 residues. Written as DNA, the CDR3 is TGTGCCAGCAGCGTAGTACAGGGAAACGGCTACACCTTC. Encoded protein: CASSVVQGNGYTF.

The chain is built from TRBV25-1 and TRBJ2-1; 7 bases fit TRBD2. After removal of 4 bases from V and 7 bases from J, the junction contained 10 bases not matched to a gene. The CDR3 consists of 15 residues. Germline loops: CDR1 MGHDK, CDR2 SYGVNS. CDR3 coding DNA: TGTGCCAGCAGTGCCCTAGCGGCGGGCGGGAATGAGCAGTTCTTC. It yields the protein CASSALAAGGNEQFF. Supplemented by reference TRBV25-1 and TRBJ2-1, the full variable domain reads EADIYQTPRYLVIGTGKKITLECSQTMGHDKMYWYQQDPGMELHLIHYSYGVNSTEKGDLSSESTVSRIRTEHFPLTLESARPSHTSQYLCASSALAAGGNEQFFGPGTRLTVL.

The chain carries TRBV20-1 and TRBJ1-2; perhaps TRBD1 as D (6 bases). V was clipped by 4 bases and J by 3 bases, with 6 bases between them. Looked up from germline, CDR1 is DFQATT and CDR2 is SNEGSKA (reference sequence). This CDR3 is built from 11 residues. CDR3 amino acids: CSATGDYGYTF. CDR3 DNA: TGCAGTGCTACAGGGGACTATGGCTACACCTTC.

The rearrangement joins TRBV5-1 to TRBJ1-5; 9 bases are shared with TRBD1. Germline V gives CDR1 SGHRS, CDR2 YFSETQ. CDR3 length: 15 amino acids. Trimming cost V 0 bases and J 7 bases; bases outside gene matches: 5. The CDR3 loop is CASSLERQGEQPQHF. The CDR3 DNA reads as TGCGCCAGCAGCTTGGAAAGACAGGGGGAACAGCCCCAGCATTTT.

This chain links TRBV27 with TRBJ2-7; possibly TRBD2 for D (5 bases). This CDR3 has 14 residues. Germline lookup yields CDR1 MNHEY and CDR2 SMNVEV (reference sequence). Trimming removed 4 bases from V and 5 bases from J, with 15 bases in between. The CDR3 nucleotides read TGTGCCAGCAGTTACCATACTAGATCCCACGAGCAGTACTTC. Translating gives CASSYHTRSHEQYF.

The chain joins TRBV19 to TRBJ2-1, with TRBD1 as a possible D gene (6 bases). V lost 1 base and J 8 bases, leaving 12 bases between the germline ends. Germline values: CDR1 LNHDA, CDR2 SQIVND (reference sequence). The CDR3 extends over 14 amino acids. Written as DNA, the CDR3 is TGTGCCAGTAGTATAGGAGGGGGATTGGATGAGCAGTTCTTC. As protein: CASSIGGGLDEQFF.

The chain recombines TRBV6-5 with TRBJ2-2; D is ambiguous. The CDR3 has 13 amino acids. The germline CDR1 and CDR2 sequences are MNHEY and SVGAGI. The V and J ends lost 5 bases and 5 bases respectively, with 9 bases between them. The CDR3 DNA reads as TGTGCCAGCAGTCTAGGAGAGACCGGGGAGCTGTTTTTT. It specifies CASSLGETGELFF.

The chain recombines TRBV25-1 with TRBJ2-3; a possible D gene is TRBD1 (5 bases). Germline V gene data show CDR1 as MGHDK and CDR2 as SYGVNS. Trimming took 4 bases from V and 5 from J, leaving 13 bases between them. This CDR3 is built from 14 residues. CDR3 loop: CASSALQGKDTQYF. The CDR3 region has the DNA TGTGCCAGCAGTGCTCTCCAGGGTAAAGATACGCAGTATTTT.

DNA of the CDR3: TGTGCCAGCAGTACGACAGGGAATACGCAGTATTTT. Translated, it gives CASSTTGNTQYF. V usage is TRBV7-9 and J usage is TRBJ2-3, with TRBD1 identical over 7 bases. The CDR3 has 12 amino acids. V gave up 6 bases and J gave up 7 bases; unmatched junction bases: 4. The germline CDR1 and CDR2 sequences are SEHNR and FQNEAQ (reference sequence).

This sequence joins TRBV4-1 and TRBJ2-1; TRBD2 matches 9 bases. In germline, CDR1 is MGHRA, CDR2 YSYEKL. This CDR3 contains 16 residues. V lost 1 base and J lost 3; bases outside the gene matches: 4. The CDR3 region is CASSQAGLAIYNEQFF. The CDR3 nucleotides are TGCGCCAGCAGCCAAGCAGGACTAGCGATCTACAATGAGCAGTTCTTC.

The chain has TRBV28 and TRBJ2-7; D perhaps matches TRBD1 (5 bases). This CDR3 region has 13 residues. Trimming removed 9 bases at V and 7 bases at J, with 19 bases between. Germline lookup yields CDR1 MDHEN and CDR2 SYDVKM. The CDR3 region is CASSPPGLREQYF. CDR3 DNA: TGTGCCAGTTCCCCCCCAGGGCTGAGGGAGCAGTACTTC.

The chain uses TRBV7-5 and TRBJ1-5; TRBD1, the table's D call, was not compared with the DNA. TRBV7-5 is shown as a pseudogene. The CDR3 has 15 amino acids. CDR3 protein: CVRSLRQGSNQPQHF. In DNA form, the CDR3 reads TGTGTCAGAAGCCTCCGGCAGGGTAGTAATCAGCCCCAGCATTTT.